This T cell receptor beta chain was profiled in a study of cytomegalovirus exposure and HLA in healthy donors. CDR1 and CDR2 from the germline V gene are SQVTM and ANQGSEA. There are 14 residues in the CDR3. The ends lost 4 bases at V and 5 bases at J; junction bases unmatched: 4. Study-wide results and limits: High sensitivity and specificity were reportedly achieved when the classifier diagnosed cytomegalovirus status. A few chains tied to CMV proved CMV antigen-specific in vitro.

Only in-frame clones appear in the TCRdb table, and some are missing; sequencing was by immunoSEQ multiplex PCR. The repertoire holds about 240,000 clones, with roughly 89% as singletons. Of note for this clone: Its antigen is still unknown. Within the sample, other DNA sequences also encode this same CDR3.

This TCR was sampled from a young man in good health and CMV-seronegative. The chain is built from TRBV29-1 and TRBJ2-3; 12 nucleotides match TRBD2. Sequenced: PBMCs. CDR3 sequence reads: CSVGLAGAIDTQYF. Here the CDR3 DNA reads TGCAGCGTTGGACTAGCGGGGGCCATAGATACGCAGTATTTT.